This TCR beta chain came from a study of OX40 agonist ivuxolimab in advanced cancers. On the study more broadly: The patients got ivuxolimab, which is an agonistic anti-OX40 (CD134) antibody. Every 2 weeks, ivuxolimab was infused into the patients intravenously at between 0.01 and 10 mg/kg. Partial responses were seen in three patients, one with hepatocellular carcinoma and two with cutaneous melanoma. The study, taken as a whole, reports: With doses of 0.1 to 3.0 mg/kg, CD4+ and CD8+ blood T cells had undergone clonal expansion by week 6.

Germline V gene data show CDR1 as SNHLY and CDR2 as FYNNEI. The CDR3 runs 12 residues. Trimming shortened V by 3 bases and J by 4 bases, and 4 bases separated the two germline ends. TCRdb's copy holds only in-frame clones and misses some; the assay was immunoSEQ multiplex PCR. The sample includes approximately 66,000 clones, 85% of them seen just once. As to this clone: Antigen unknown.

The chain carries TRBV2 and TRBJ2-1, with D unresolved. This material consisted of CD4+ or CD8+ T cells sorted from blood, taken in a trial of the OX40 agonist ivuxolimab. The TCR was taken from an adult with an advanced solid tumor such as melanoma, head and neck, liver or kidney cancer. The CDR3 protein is CASSDAYNEQFF. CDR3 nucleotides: TGTGCCAGCAGTGACGCTTACAATGAGCAGTTCTTC.